One and the same sample provided the 32 T cell receptor beta chains below, sequenced in a study of beta chain features in type 1 diabetes (dated by TCRdb to 2016 to 2018). Here is what the overall study found, with its caveats: In all four CD4+ subsets, TCRB CDR3 length was moderately but significantly shorter in type 1 diabetes patients.

These receptors lack a known antigen. Library generation was performed with the immunoSEQ multiplex PCR assay. The entire isolated RNA was reverse transcribed using the High Capacity cDNA Reverse Transcription Kit, and thus expressed TCRB transcripts were sequenced. The table comes from immuneACCESS by way of TCRdb, which keeps in-frame sequences with V and J called. Part of the clones is missing from these tables; in studies checked, under half for an unresolved V gene and the rest for unknown reasons. The sample table lists more than 250,000 clones, approximately 20% of them with a count of one. The ten largest make up more than 0.025% of the sample. The sequenced sample was naive CD4+ T cells from blood. The cell subset or site tag for this specimen amounts to: true naive CD4+ T cells. The source of these receptors is a woman between 40 and 55 years old with type 1 diabetes.

The genes are TRBV28 and TRBJ2-3, with TRBD1 as a possible D gene (6 bases). The CDR3 spans 16 residues. Germline values: CDR1 MDHEN, CDR2 SYDVKM. The V end lost 5 bases, the J end lost 2 bases, and 17 bases lay between the germline ends. In DNA, the CDR3 is TGTGCCAGCAGTCCCCGGACAGTACTTAACACAGATACGCAGTATTTT. Its translation: CASSPRTVLNTDTQYF.

A few counts support this clone. This chain joins TRBV5-6 and TRBJ1-6; D ambiguous. The CDR3 covers 14 residues. The V gene's germline CDR1 is SGHDT and CDR2 YYEEEE. The V and J ends lost 2 bases and 6 bases respectively, with 9 bases between them. CDR3 residues: CASSLREGNSPLHF. The CDR3 DNA follows: TGTGCCAGCAGCTTACGGGAGGGTAATTCACCCCTCCACTTT.

This clone was seen a handful of times. The rearrangement joins TRBV9 to TRBJ2-5; TRBD2 agrees at 9 bases. CDR3 length equals 16 residues. Germline CDR1 and CDR2: SGDLS and YYNGEE. V shed 3 bases, J shed 0 bases, and the junction held 6 bases outside the gene matches. For the CDR3, the DNA is TGTGCCAGCAGCGAGGGTCCTAGCGGGAACCAAGAGACCCAGTACTTC. This translates into CASSEGPSGNQETQYF.

The chain uses TRBV5-1 and TRBJ2-3; D possibly corresponds to TRBD1 (5 bases). The CDR3 totals 15 residues. Germline V CDR1 and CDR2: SGHRS, YFSETQ. Trimming shortened V by 5 bases and J by 2 bases, and 15 bases separated the two germline ends. As DNA, the CDR3 is TGCGCCAGCAGTAATCCCCAGGGTCCCACAGATACGCAGTATTTT. This encodes CASSNPQGPTDTQYF.

This clone was recorded a few times. CDR3 DNA sequence: TGTGCCAGCAGTACCCCGGAGCATAATTCACCCCTCCACTTT. Translating gives CASSTPEHNSPLHF. V usage is TRBV6-5 and J usage is TRBJ1-6; no definite D call. V shed 5 bases and J shed 5 bases, with 10 bases lying between them. Germline CDR1 is MNHEY and CDR2 is SVGAGI. This CDR3 contains 14 residues.

This clone was seen more than once but under ten times. The chain uses TRBV5-6 and TRBJ2-7; TRBD1 might be the D (5 bases). Trimming cost V 0 bases and J 4 bases, with 8 bases left between them. Per the germline V gene, CDR1 is SGHDT and CDR2 is YYEEEE. CDR3 size: 13 residues. The CDR3 coding sequence is TGTGCCAGCAGCTTGGGGACACTTTACGAGCAGTACTTC. The encoded protein is CASSLGTLYEQYF. The complete variable domain, with remaining parts taken from reference TRBV5-6 and TRBJ2-7, reads DAGVTQSPTHLIKTRGQQVTLRCSPKSGHDTVSWYQQALGQGPQFIFQYYEEEERQRGNFPDRFSGHQFPNYSSELNVNALLLGDSALYLCASSLGTLYEQYFGPGTRLTVT.

This clone was counted a few times. This chain connects TRBV25-1 to TRBJ2-1; TRBD1 might be the D (7 bases). CDR1 MGHDK and CDR2 SYGVNS come from the germline V gene. Trimming left V 10 bases short and J 4 bases short, with 17 bases between. There are 14 residues in the CDR3. For the CDR3, the DNA is TGTGCCACCACGGGGGACAGACGTTACAATGAGCAGTTCTTC. The encoded protein is CATTGDRRYNEQFF.

This chain uses TRBV7-6 with TRBJ1-4; D is uncertain. Per germline, CDR1 SGHVS and CDR2 FNYEAQ. This CDR3 has 13 amino acids. Trimming shortened V by 9 bases and J by 8 bases, and 16 bases separated the two germline ends. The CDR3 DNA follows: TGTGCCAGTCGAAGGACTCCGGAGGAAAAACTGTTTTTT. It specifies CASRRTPEEKLFF. Looking up the rest from reference TRBV7-6 and TRBJ1-4 gives the full variable domain: GAGVSQSPRYKVTKRGQDVALRCDPISGHVSLYWYRQALGQGPEFLTYFNYEAQQDKSGLPNDRFSAERPEGSISTLTIQRTEQRDSAMYRCASRRTPEEKLFFGSGTQLSVL.

This clone was seen a few times. CDR3 in amino acids: CASSLNSGLNEQFF. CDR3 DNA sequence: TGTGCCAGCAGCTTAAATAGCGGGCTCAATGAGCAGTTCTTC. V and J are TRBV7-3 and TRBJ2-1; TRBD2 matches at 7 bases. The CDR3 covers 14 residues. Germline V gene lookup returns CDR1 SGHTA and CDR2 FQGTGA. V lost 1 base to trimming and J lost 6 bases; unmatched junction nucleotides: 3.

This clone was seen a handful of times. The chain joins TRBV12-5 to TRBJ2-5; D is ambiguous. The CDR3 extends over 13 amino acids. V was cut by 2 bases and J by 4 bases, with 8 bases left in between. The germline V gene encodes CDR1 LGHNT and CDR2 FRNRAP. The CDR3 region has the DNA TGTGCTAGTGGTTTGTTGCCGGGAGAGACCCAGTACTTC. It yields the protein CASGLLPGETQYF.

This clone was counted only a few times. V gene TRBV9 combines with J gene TRBJ2-1, with D hard to call. Deletions cut 0 bases from V and 0 bases from J, with 10 bases between. The CDR3 sequence is 16 residues long. Germline V gives CDR1 SGDLS, CDR2 YYNGEE. CDR3 protein: CASSVGRTDSYNEQFF. The CDR3 region has the DNA TGTGCCAGCAGCGTAGGACGTACAGACTCCTACAATGAGCAGTTCTTC.

The chain carries TRBV7-2 and TRBJ2-7; a possible D gene is TRBD1 (5 bases). Trimming took off 5 bases at V and 6 bases at J, with 11 bases between the two ends. Germline loops: CDR1 SGHTA, CDR2 FQGNSA. CDR3 length: 12 residues. The CDR3 reads CASSETRVEQYF. CDR3 in DNA: TGTGCCAGCAGCGAAACCAGGGTCGAGCAGTACTTC.

This clone showed up just a few times. This chain links TRBV7-9 with TRBJ1-5, with a weak D call TRBD1 (5 bases). The CDR3 totals 13 residues. Trimming cost V 1 base and J 7 bases, with 8 bases left between them. Looked up from germline, CDR1 is SEHNR and CDR2 is FQNEAQ (reference sequence). CDR3 loop: CASSLEGVQPQHF. The CDR3 DNA reads TGTGCCAGCAGCTTAGAAGGGGTACAGCCCCAGCATTTT.

This clone turned up a few times. The rearrangement joins TRBV25-1 to TRBJ2-1, with a possible D match to TRBD2 (7 bases). V was clipped by 3 bases and J by 8 bases, with 11 bases between them. Germline V gives CDR1 MGHDK, CDR2 SYGVNS. The CDR3 loop spans 13 amino acids. The CDR3 protein is CASSDEGGYEQFF. CDR3 bases: TGTGCCAGCAGTGATGAGGGGGGGTATGAGCAGTTCTTC.

This clone appeared a few times. The chain is built from TRBV7-9 and TRBJ2-3, with D maybe TRBD2 (6 bases). There are 12 residues in the CDR3. CDR1 and CDR2 (germline): SEHNR, FQNEAQ (reference sequence). V shed 5 bases and J shed 8 bases, with 11 bases lying between them. This chain's CDR3 is CASSPGSLTQYF. The CDR3 region has the DNA TGTGCCAGCAGCCCCGGGAGCCTTACGCAGTATTTT.

This clone was seen more than once but under ten times. The genes are TRBV5-1 and TRBJ2-5; 8 bases line up with TRBD1. Per the germline V gene, CDR1 is SGHRS and CDR2 is YFSETQ. The junction had 3 bases not matched to a gene; V was cut back by 2 bases and J by 3 bases. The CDR3 is made up of 14 amino acids. For the CDR3, the DNA is TGCGCCAGCAGCTTACCAGGGGGCGAAGAGACCCAGTACTTC. This codes for CASSLPGGEETQYF.

This clone appeared a few times. The chain uses TRBV23-1 and TRBJ1-1, with TRBD1 matching over 7 bases. TRBV23-1 is filed as an ORF, its function uncertain. V lost 4 bases, J lost 0 bases, and 5 bases stayed unmatched. There are 15 residues in the CDR3. CDR3 bases: TGCGCCAGCAGTCCCGGGACAGAAATGAACACTGAAGCTTTCTTT. Translating it yields CASSPGTEMNTEAFF.

This clone occurred a few times. The chain employs TRBV30 and TRBJ1-2; 7 positions agree with TRBD1. The length of the CDR3 is 14 residues. Germline V gives CDR1 GTSNPN, CDR2 SVGIG (reference sequence). V shed 2 bases and J 3 bases; nucleotides not matched to a gene: 6. The CDR3 DNA follows: TGTGCCTGGAGTCCCTACAGGGGAGACTATGGCTACACCTTC. Translation gives CAWSPYRGDYGYTF.

This clone appeared once. The chain employs TRBV18 and TRBJ2-1; D remains unclear. CDR1 is KGHSH and CDR2 is LQKENI in the germline V gene. The CDR3 has 14 residues. Trimming removed 0 bases from V and 7 bases from J, with 10 bases in between. CDR3 nucleotide sequence: TGTGCCAGCTCACCACCTGCCGGTCGGAATGAGCAGTTCTTC. It translates to CASSPPAGRNEQFF.

V and J are TRBV4-2 and TRBJ1-1, with D possibly TRBD1 on 6 matching bases. Germline CDR1 is LGHNA and CDR2 is YNFKEQ. Trimming shortened V by 5 bases and J by 5 bases, and 15 bases separated the two germline ends. This CDR3 region has 14 residues. The CDR3 DNA follows: TGTGCCAGCAGCAGGGGGGAGGGGAGTACTGAAGCTTTCTTT. The encoded protein is CASSRGEGSTEAFF.

The J gene is TRBJ2-4, the V gene TRBV9; maybe TRBD1 (6 bases). V was cut by 4 bases and J by 9 bases, with 17 bases left in between. CDR3 length: 14 residues. CDR1 is SGDLS and CDR2 is YYNGEE in the germline V gene. The DNA for the CDR3 is TGTGCCAGCAGCCCTCACCAACAGGGAACCATTCAGTACTTC. It is translated as CASSPHQQGTIQYF.

The chain links TRBV6-5 to TRBJ2-4, with D possibly TRBD1 on 5 matching bases. Trimming stripped 7 bases from V and 9 bases from J, with 13 bases between. The germline V gene has CDR1 MNHEY and CDR2 SVGAGI. There are 12 residues in the CDR3. In nucleotides, the CDR3 is TGTGCCAGCAACAAACGTGACAGCATTCAGTACTTC. It codes for CASNKRDSIQYF.

This clone was observed a handful of times. The V call is TRBV6-5, the J call TRBJ2-2; TRBD2 might be the D (6 bases). This CDR3 region has 16 residues. V lost 4 bases to trimming and J lost 6 bases, with 18 bases between them. The V gene's germline CDR1 is MNHEY and CDR2 SVGAGI. CDR3 loop: CASSSEGHLESGELFF. CDR3 nucleotides: TGTGCCAGCAGTTCGGAGGGTCACCTAGAGTCCGGGGAGCTGTTTTTT.

This chain links TRBV29-1 with TRBJ2-1; a possible D gene is TRBD2 (6 bases). The V end lost 4 bases, the J end lost 0 bases, and 10 bases lay between the germline ends. CDR1 and CDR2 from the germline V gene are SQVTM and ANQGSEA. The CDR3 spans 14 residues. The CDR3 DNA is TGCAGCGTTGTAGCCGGGGGCTCCTACAATGAGCAGTTCTTC. Protein product: CSVVAGGSYNEQFF.

The V and J genes are TRBV19 and TRBJ1-5, with D hard to call. Germline assignment: CDR1 LNHDA and CDR2 SQIVND (reference sequence). Deletions cut 0 bases from V and 10 bases from J, with 13 bases between. The CDR3 has 14 residues. Here the CDR3 reads CASSIDEGTGPQHF. The CDR3 bases are TGTGCCAGTAGTATAGATGAGGGCACGGGACCCCAGCATTTT. Full variable domain (remainder filled in from reference TRBV19 and TRBJ1-5): DGGITQSPKYLFRKEGQNVTLSCEQNLNHDAMYWYRQDPGQGLRLIYYSQIVNDFQKGDIAEGYSVSREKKESFPLTVTSAQKNPTAFYLCASSIDEGTGPQHFGDGTRLSIL.

The chain has TRBV7-2 and TRBJ1-2, with 9 nucleotides matching TRBD1. CDR1 and CDR2 from the germline V gene are SGHTA and FQGNSA. This CDR3 region has 16 residues. Losses at the gene ends were 1 base for V and 2 bases for J; bases not matched to a gene: 5. This CDR3 is CASSLESGTGNYGYTF. Written as DNA, the CDR3 is TGTGCCAGCAGCTTAGAATCAGGGACAGGGAACTATGGCTACACCTTC.

This clone has a handful of counts. J is TRBJ1-1 and V is TRBV29-1, with D possibly TRBD1 on 5 matching bases. The ends were cut back, 5 bases at V and 0 bases at J, with 7 bases in the middle. The CDR3 loop spans 12 amino acids. CDR1 and CDR2 (germline): SQVTM, ANQGSEA. Here the CDR3 DNA reads TGCAGCGTTAGGGGTATGAACACTGAAGCTTTCTTT. Translated, it gives CSVRGMNTEAFF.

The chain is built from TRBV5-1 and TRBJ2-3; 8 bases agree with TRBD2. The V segment lost 0 bases and the J segment 6 bases; nucleotides outside the gene matches: 12. CDR3 length: 17 residues. Germline CDR1 SGHRS, CDR2 YFSETQ. CDR3 region: CASSLAGTGGPPDTQYF. In DNA, the CDR3 is TGCGCCAGCAGCTTGGCGGGGACGGGAGGGCCCCCCGATACGCAGTATTTT.

The V call is TRBV7-3, the J call TRBJ1-2; no clear D. CDR3 length: 13 amino acids. V shed 3 bases and J shed 8 bases, with 13 bases lying between them. From germline, CDR1 is SGHTA and CDR2 FQGTGA. The CDR3 protein is CASSLTGVGGYTF. The CDR3 DNA follows: TGTGCCAGCAGCTTGACGGGAGTAGGCGGCTACACCTTC.

The sample holds a few counts of this clone. This chain joins TRBV25-1 and TRBJ1-2; D is unclear. The V end was cut by 4 bases, the J end by 2 bases, with 11 bases between. The germline CDR1 and CDR2 sequences are MGHDK and SYGVNS. CDR3 length: 14 amino acids. CDR3 DNA: TGTGCCAGCAGTGCCGGGGAGGTCAACTATGGCTACACCTTC. Its protein product is CASSAGEVNYGYTF.

This clone was seen only a few times. This chain uses TRBV13 with TRBJ1-1; tentative D call: TRBD1 (6 bases). This CDR3 is 14 amino acids long. The V end lost 7 bases, the J end lost 10 bases, and 22 bases lay between the germline ends. The germline gives CDR1 PRHDT, CDR2 FYEKMQ (reference sequence). CDR3 bases: TGTGCCAGCATACCTTCCGCGCGGGGGGGCCGAGCTTTCTTT. Protein: CASIPSARGGRAFF.

This clone was seen only a few times. The genes are TRBV30 and TRBJ1-1; D possibly corresponds to TRBD1 (6 bases). Germline V gene data show CDR1 as GTSNPN and CDR2 as SVGIG (reference sequence). Between the trimmed V and J ends, which lost 2 bases and 0 bases, there was a span of 10 bases. This CDR3 is 14 amino acids long. In DNA form, the CDR3 reads TGTGCCTGGAGTTTGGACAGTTTGAACACTGAAGCTTTCTTT. This translates into CAWSLDSLNTEAFF. The whole variable domain, remainder taken from reference TRBV30 and TRBJ1-1, is SQTIHQWPATLVQPVGSPLSLECTVEGTSNPNLYWYRQAAGRGLQLLFYSVGIGQISSEVPQNLSASRPQDRQFILSSKKLLLSDSGFYLCAWSLDSLNTEAFFGQGTRLTVV.